The entry below describes one T cell receptor (beta chain). Its antigen is as yet unknown. This sample was taken from a study of CD8 T cells in Susac syndrome. Study as a whole: At the time their blood was drawn, patients with Susac syndrome were either therapy-naive, on corticosteroids (with some of them also receiving intravenous immunoglobulin), or on intravenous immunoglobulin alone.

The study's findings and limits: The study admitted that it had a relatively small number of individuals in its TCR sequencing and HLA analysis.

With random hexamers, roughly 0.45 to 1 ug RNA was reverse transcribed. TCRdb re-called the immunoSEQ multiplex PCR reads through MiXCR, storing one row per CDR3 protein. The sample lists over 120,000 distinct CDR3 sequences; 95% were seen once. CDR3 length: 15 amino acids. Germline CDR1 and CDR2: SGDLS and YYNGEE. The V segment lost 0 bases and the J segment 8 bases; nucleotides outside the gene matches: 7. Sequencing was carried out using CD4+ T cells from PBMCs. The sequence came from a human donor with Susac syndrome. The chain has TRBV9 and TRBJ1-4; TRBD1 agrees at 7 bases. The CDR3 spells CASSVEGTGEEKLFF. CDR3 DNA sequence: TGTGCCAGCAGCGTAGAAGGCACAGGGGAAGAAAAACTGTTTTTT. Full variable domain (outside the CDR3, taken from reference TRBV9 and TRBJ1-4): DSGVTQTPKHLITATGQRVTLRCSPRSGDLSVYWYQQSLDQGLQFLIQYYNGEERAKGNILERFSAQQFPDLHSELNLSSLELGDSALYFCASSVEGTGEEKLFFGSGTQLSVL.